These 23 T cell receptor beta chains share one sample of origin, sequenced in a study of technical replicates of blood from a handful of donors. The table came from immunoSEQ multiplex PCR; TCRdb's copy has only in-frame clones and leaves some out. The repertoire holds about 94,000 clones, with about 96% as singletons. The source material was T cells isolated from PBMCs. The receptors derive from a human donor in good health.

The chain combines TRBV6-1 with TRBJ1-4; D call uncertain. Germline-derived CDR1 and CDR2 are MNHNS and SASEGT. V was shortened by 2 bases and J by 4 bases, with 5 bases between the two germline ends. The CDR3 has 13 amino acids. In nucleotides, the CDR3 is TGTGCCAGCAGTGAATTCAATAATGAAAAACTGTTTTTT. Its translation is CASSEFNNEKLFF.

The chain recombines TRBV19 with TRBJ2-2; D is unclear. CDR1 is LNHDA, CDR2 SQIVND, per germline (reference sequence). The germline V and J ends were trimmed by 2 bases and 6 bases, with 7 bases remaining between them. This CDR3 is built from 13 residues. The CDR3 DNA reads as TGTGCCAGTAGTATACCGCCGGCCGGGGAGCTGTTTTTT. Translated, it gives CASSIPPAGELFF. The entire variable domain, with the rest obtained from reference TRBV19 and TRBJ2-2, is as follows: DGGITQSPKYLFRKEGQNVTLSCEQNLNHDAMYWYRQDPGQGLRLIYYSQIVNDFQKGDIAEGYSVSREKKESFPLTVTSAQKNPTAFYLCASSIPPAGELFFGEGSRLTVL.

The chain links TRBV7-2 to TRBJ2-1; 10 bases agree with TRBD1. This CDR3 has 15 amino acids. CDR1 is SGHTA, CDR2 FQGNSA, per germline. V dropped 4 bases and J dropped 4; count of bases not matched to a gene: 4. CDR3 loop: CASSSPGQGYNEQFF. The CDR3 DNA reads TGTGCCAGCAGCTCCCCGGGACAGGGGTACAATGAGCAGTTCTTC.

CDR3 DNA sequence: TGTGCCAGCAGCTTGTATGGACTAGAGACAGATACGCAGTATTTT. Translated: CASSLYGLETDTQYF. The genes are TRBV7-3 and TRBJ2-3; 7 bases are shared with TRBD2. CDR1 and CDR2 (germline): SGHTA, FQGTGA. This CDR3 is 15 amino acids long. V lost 3 bases, J lost 3 bases, and 6 bases stayed unmatched.

The chain has TRBV9 and TRBJ2-5, with 7 bases fitting TRBD1. The junction had 6 bases not matched to a gene; V was cut back by 0 bases and J by 4 bases. This CDR3 has 15 residues. Germline V lookup: CDR1 SGDLS, CDR2 YYNGEE. The CDR3 DNA follows: TGTGCCAGCAGCGTAGGGCAGGGGGTCTCAGAGACCCAGTACTTC. Its protein is CASSVGQGVSETQYF. Based on the CDR3 plus reference TRBV9 and TRBJ2-5, the full variable domain is DSGVTQTPKHLITATGQRVTLRCSPRSGDLSVYWYQQSLDQGLQFLIQYYNGEERAKGNILERFSAQQFPDLHSELNLSSLELGDSALYFCASSVGQGVSETQYFGPGTRLLVL.

The V and J genes are TRBV5-1 and TRBJ2-7, with unresolved D. The V end lost 5 bases, the J end lost 2 bases, and 11 bases lay between the germline ends. The CDR3 sequence is 13 residues long. Germline CDR1 reads SGHRS; CDR2 reads YFSETQ. Written as DNA, the CDR3 is TGCGCCAGCAGTGGTGCGTTGACCTACGAGCAGTACTTC. This sequence encodes CASSGALTYEQYF. Drawing the rest from reference TRBV5-1 and TRBJ2-7, the complete variable domain is KAGVTQTPRYLIKTRGQQVTLSCSPISGHRSVSWYQQTPGQGLQFLFEYFSETQRNKGNFPGRFSGRQFSNSRSEMNVSTLELGDSALYLCASSGALTYEQYFGPGTRLTVT.

The V call is TRBV27, the J call TRBJ2-7; D unresolved. Germline CDR1 MNHEY, CDR2 SMNVEV (reference sequence). V lost 6 bases and J 2 bases, leaving 17 bases between the germline ends. The CDR3 runs to 15 residues. CDR3 nucleotide sequence: TGTGCCAGCAGGACGCCGATACAGAGCCCCTACGAGCAGTACTTC. Encoded protein: CASRTPIQSPYEQYF.

The rearrangement links TRBV5-1 to TRBJ2-3; D is perhaps TRBD1 (6 bases). V was pared by 1 base and J by 3 bases, with 12 bases between. Germline V gene data show CDR1 as SGHRS and CDR2 as YFSETQ. The CDR3 covers 15 residues. CDR3 nucleotide sequence: TGCGCCAGCAGCTTGACCCTGACAGGAACAGATACGCAGTATTTT. As protein: CASSLTLTGTDTQYF.

The chain couples TRBV5-1 to TRBJ2-3; 13 positions agree with TRBD2. This CDR3 is 16 amino acids long. V shed 4 bases, J shed 2 bases, and the junction held 4 bases outside the gene matches. Germline V CDR1 and CDR2: SGHRS, YFSETQ. The CDR3 sequence is CASSLGLAGSTDTQYF. Written as DNA, the CDR3 is TGCGCCAGCAGCCTGGGACTAGCGGGATCCACAGATACGCAGTATTTT.

The chain joins TRBV7-2 to TRBJ2-7, with D perhaps matching TRBD1 (5 bases). Trimming took 2 bases from V and 3 from J, leaving 11 bases between them. CDR1 and CDR2 from the germline V gene are SGHTA and FQGNSA. The CDR3 totals 14 residues. The CDR3 loop is CASSLPRQYYEQYF. Written as DNA, the CDR3 is TGTGCCAGCAGCTTACCCAGACAGTACTACGAGCAGTACTTC.

The chain has TRBV7-9 and TRBJ2-3; D unclear. Between the trimmed V and J ends, which lost 3 bases and 1 base, there was a span of 5 bases. Per germline, CDR1 SEHNR and CDR2 FQNEAQ (reference sequence). The CDR3 has 13 amino acids. CDR3 in DNA: TGTGCCAGCAGCTTCTCGGGCACAGATACGCAGTATTTT. Protein sequence: CASSFSGTDTQYF.

The chain has TRBV10-2 and TRBJ2-5; 14 nucleotides match TRBD2. CDR1 and CDR2 (germline): WSHSY, SAAADI. The CDR3 runs 16 residues. V lost 4 bases and J lost 5; bases outside the gene matches: 6. The DNA of the CDR3 is TGCGCCAGCAGTGGACTAGCGGGAGGGAGAACGGAGACCCAGTACTTC. It codes for CASSGLAGGRTETQYF.

This chain uses TRBV7-3 with TRBJ2-1; 11 nucleotides match TRBD2. CDR1 and CDR2 from the germline V gene are SGHTA and FQGTGA. The junction had 6 bases not matched to a gene; V was cut back by 4 bases and J by 7 bases. The CDR3 is 15 residues long. CDR3 sequence (DNA): TGTGCCAGCAGCTCACTAGCGGGAGCTCTTAATGAGCAGTTCTTC. This codes for CASSSLAGALNEQFF.

For the CDR3, the DNA is TGCAGCGTTGATACAGGGGGGAATAGAGTAGAAGCTTTCTTT. Translated: CSVDTGGNRVEAFF. V is TRBV29-1 and J is TRBJ1-1, with TRBD1 matching 8 bases. The CDR3 consists of 14 residues. CDR1 is SQVTM, CDR2 ANQGSEA, per germline. J lost 8 bases, V lost 3 bases, and 11 bases had no gene match.

This chain joins TRBV11-2 and TRBJ2-7; D unresolved. The length of the CDR3 is 13 residues. The V gene's germline CDR1 is SGHAT and CDR2 FQNNGV. The V gene lost 0 bases and the J gene lost 4 bases, with 7 bases spanning the gap. CDR3 amino acids: CASSLDPTYEQYF. DNA of the CDR3: TGTGCCAGCAGCTTAGACCCGACATACGAGCAGTACTTC.

The chain uses TRBV6-5 and TRBJ1-5; D unresolved. V gave up 5 bases and J gave up 3 bases, with 11 bases separating them. Germline CDR1 and CDR2: MNHEY and SVGAGI. This CDR3 has 14 residues. The CDR3 sequence is CASSTGGLNQPQHF. CDR3 DNA sequence: TGTGCCAGCAGTACGGGAGGCCTCAATCAGCCCCAGCATTTT.

This sequence joins TRBV28 and TRBJ2-7, with D unclear. The V gene's germline CDR1 is MDHEN and CDR2 SYDVKM. This CDR3 contains 13 residues. Trimming took off 3 bases at V and 7 bases at J, with 13 bases between the two ends. CDR3 DNA sequence: TGTGCCAGCAGTTTTCTCCCCCTGGAGGAGCAGTACTTC. The encoded protein is CASSFLPLEEQYF.

The gene calls are TRBV6-5 and TRBJ1-5, with unresolved D. CDR3 length equals 14 residues. The V end lost 2 bases, the J end lost 3 bases, and 8 bases lay between the germline ends. Per germline, CDR1 MNHEY and CDR2 SVGAGI. CDR3 in amino acids: CASSYQRPNQPQHF. The CDR3, as DNA: TGTGCCAGCAGTTACCAGAGGCCCAATCAGCCCCAGCATTTT.

The genes are TRBV29-1 and TRBJ1-1; D is possibly TRBD1 (5 bases). CDR3 length: 12 amino acids. Between the trimmed V and J ends, which lost 4 bases and 1 base, there was a span of 7 bases. Germline V gene sequence: CDR1 SQVTM, CDR2 ANQGSEA. The CDR3 here is CSVGGGNTEAFF. CDR3 DNA: TGCAGCGTTGGGGGGGGGAACACTGAAGCTTTCTTT.

The J gene is TRBJ2-5, the V gene TRBV5-1, with 7 bases that match TRBD2. Germline V gene sequence: CDR1 SGHRS, CDR2 YFSETQ. The CDR3 is made up of 15 amino acids. V shed 0 bases and J 4 bases; nucleotides not matched to a gene: 6. CDR3 residues: CASSLVTSEPETQYF. The CDR3 DNA reads TGCGCCAGCAGCTTGGTAACTAGCGAGCCAGAGACCCAGTACTTC.

The CDR3 sequence is CASSQQREFYEQYF. The CDR3 nucleotides are TGTGCCAGCAGTCAACAGCGGGAGTTCTACGAGCAGTACTTC. This chain connects TRBV6-5 to TRBJ2-7, with TRBD2 matching over 8 bases. V was clipped by 5 bases and J by 3 bases; unmatched bases: 6. Germline V gene data show CDR1 as MNHEY and CDR2 as SVGAGI. CDR3 length: 14 amino acids.

The sample holds one count of this clone. The chain is built from TRBV29-1 and TRBJ2-1, with 9 bases lining up with TRBD2. V lost 7 bases, J lost 14 bases, and 15 bases stayed unmatched. Germline CDR1 and CDR2: SQVTM and ANQGSEA. CDR3 length equals 13 residues. DNA of the CDR3: TGCAGCGGGGAGGGCGGGAGGGCCGAGGATGAGTTCTTC. Translated: CSGEGGRAEDEFF.

This clone was observed a few times. The chain has TRBV10-1 and TRBJ2-1; D gene unclear. V was pared by 2 bases and J by 8 bases, with 16 bases between. The CDR3 extends over 15 amino acids. Germline V gives CDR1 WNHNN, CDR2 SYGVQD (reference sequence). CDR3 DNA sequence: TGCGCCAGCAGTGAGAGAGCGAACCCCCGGGATGAGCAGTTCTTC. This translates into CASSERANPRDEQFF.